A single T cell receptor (beta chain) is shown here with its context. The data stem from a study of cytomegalovirus exposure and HLA in healthy donors. The CDR3 totals 13 residues. Germline assignment: CDR1 MNHEY and CDR2 SMNVEV (reference sequence). J gave up 3 bases and V 4 bases, and 2 bases lay outside the gene matches. Use of 60 Vbeta and 13 Jbeta primers characterized the PCR. Measured with immunoSEQ multiplex PCR; TCRdb has only the in-frame clones, and not every one. The data hold approximately 210,000 clones, with over 80% observed a single time. The TCR comes from a man aged 35-49 years in good health and CMV-seropositive. Sequencing was carried out using PBMCs. V gene TRBV27 combines with J gene TRBJ2-7; 8 nucleotides match TRBD1. The CDR3 sequence is CASSWGQDYEQYF. CDR3 nucleotide sequence: TGTGCCAGCAGTTGGGGACAGGACTACGAGCAGTACTTC.